The clone carrying this T cell receptor beta chain was detected ten times or more. Antigen unknown. Using its own MiXCR run on the 5' RACE reads, TCRdb lists one record per CDR3 protein. The data show about 350,000 distinct CDR3 sequences, 11% seen once. This entry belongs to a study of T cells after yellow fever vaccination. Turning to the study itself: Preparation used SMART-Seq v4 Ultra Low Input for the low-cell-number fractions.

Study-wide results and limits: The CD4 and CD8 compartments had a small share of their clonotypes in common.

V was shortened by 4 bases and J by 1 base, with 14 bases between the two germline ends. Germline loops: CDR1 SGDLS, CDR2 YYNGEE. The CDR3 has 16 amino acids. This TCR was recovered from a man between 18 and 29 years old who received the YFV17D yellow fever vaccine. V gene TRBV9 combines with J gene TRBJ2-2; D possibly uses TRBD1 or TRBD2 (6 bases each). The input for sequencing was PBMCs, taken on the day of the first yellow fever vaccination. The CDR3 region has the DNA TGTGCCAGCAGCTTTAGACTAGGGGGGAACACCGGGGAGCTGTTTTTT. This encodes CASSFRLGGNTGELFF.